These T cell receptor beta chains were read from a single sample in a study of glioma-infiltrating T cells after dendritic cell vaccination. Clones were read by immunoSEQ multiplex PCR, and TCRdb kept only the in-frame ones, dropping some. The table has approximately 85,000 clones, about 85% seen once. This specimen consisted of blood, obtained after dendritic cell vaccination. The source is a human donor with glioblastoma. The CDR3 runs from the conserved cysteine through the conserved F or W. A D gene is named only where the DNA matches it firmly. Size tells how often a clone was seen (once, few, many) or the class of an expanded clone, and some rows leave it out.

CDR3 | DNA | J | D | size | V
CASSTAGGAEETQYF | TGTGCCAGCAGCACTGCAGGGGGAGCAGAGGAGACCCAGTACTTC | TRBJ2-5 | TRBD1 | . | TRBV7-9
CASSVGRPEDTYEQYF | TGTGCCAGCAGTGTAGGTAGGCCTGAGGATACCTACGAGCAGTACTTC | TRBJ2-7 | . | . | TRBV27
CASSPLSYNEQFF | TGTGCCAGCAGCCCTCTCTCCTACAATGAGCAGTTCTTC | TRBJ2-1 | . | few | TRBV7-3
CASSPPGGSTDTQYF | TGTGCCAGCAGCCCCCCAGGCGGGAGCACAGATACGCAGTATTTT | TRBJ2-3 | . | . | TRBV7-3
CASSGGQGALYEQYF | TGCGCCAGCAGCGGGGGACAGGGGGCCTTGTACGAGCAGTACTTC | TRBJ2-7 | TRBD1 | . | TRBV5-1
CASSLAQGYEQYF | TGTGCCAGCAGCTTGGCCCAGGGATACGAGCAGTACTTC | TRBJ2-7 | . | . | TRBV5-8
CASSLDPGTATSGNTIYF | TGTGCCAGCAGCTTGGACCCCGGGACAGCCACCTCTGGAAACACCATATATTTT | TRBJ1-3 | TRBD1 | . | TRBV5-4
CASSLLGGSTEAFF | TGTGCCAGCAGCTTGTTGGGAGGTAGCACTGAAGCTTTCTTT | TRBJ1-1 | . | few | TRBV5-8
CASRQGTGSYNSPLHF | TGTGCCAGCAGACAGGGGACCGGCTCCTATAATTCACCCCTCCACTTT | TRBJ1-6 | TRBD1 | . | TRBV25-1
CASSKTEMNTEAFF | TGTGCCAGCAGCAAGACAGAAATGAACACTGAAGCTTTCTTT | TRBJ1-1 | . | . | TRBV5-5
CASSPTGTGGHEQYF | TGTGCCAGCAGCCCCACCGGGACAGGGGGACACGAGCAGTACTTC | TRBJ2-7 | TRBD1 | . | TRBV5-6
CAISAQGSYEQYF | TGTGCCATCAGTGCCCAGGGGTCCTACGAGCAGTACTTC | TRBJ2-7 | . | . | TRBV10-3
CASTLGGRAFF | TGTGCCAGTACCTTGGGGGGGAGAGCTTTCTTT | TRBJ1-1 | . | . | TRBV28
CASSLWAGDPYGYTF | TGTGCCAGCAGTTTATGGGCAGGGGACCCCTATGGCTACACCTTC | TRBJ1-2 | . | . | TRBV27
CASSLTEGGYEQYF | TGTGCCAGCAGCTTAACAGAGGGAGGCTACGAGCAGTACTTC | TRBJ2-7 | . | once | TRBV11-2
CASSQAGTGMNEKLFF | TGTGCCAGCAGCCAGGCTGGGACAGGGATGAATGAAAAACTGTTTTTT | TRBJ1-4 | TRBD1 | . | TRBV5-4
CASSQDLLRTGIAYEQYF | TGCGCCAGCAGCCAAGATCTCCTGCGGACAGGGATCGCCTACGAGCAGTACTTC | TRBJ2-7 | TRBD1 | . | TRBV4-3
CASSNPRGGDREGEQYF | TGTGCCAGCAGCAACCCCCGGGGGGGGGACAGGGAAGGCGAGCAGTACTTC | TRBJ2-7 | . | . | TRBV9
CASSVQGAVGEKLFF | TGTGCCAGCAGCGTACAAGGGGCGGTGGGGGAAAAACTGTTTTTT | TRBJ1-4 | . | . | TRBV9
CASSRDQGLWSGELFF | TGTGCCAGCAGCCGCGACCAGGGCTTATGGAGCGGGGAGCTGTTTTTT | TRBJ2-2 | . | . | TRBV9
CSVEGTSGKYEQYF | TGCAGCGTTGAGGGGACTAGCGGGAAGTACGAGCAGTACTTC | TRBJ2-7 | TRBD2 | . | TRBV29-1
CASRGQGVGQPQHF | TGTGCCTCTCGAGGACAGGGGGTAGGTCAGCCCCAGCATTTT | TRBJ1-5 | TRBD1 | once | TRBV28
CSVEGDEGEGPQHF | TGCAGCGTTGAAGGGGATGAGGGAGAAGGGCCCCAGCATTTT | TRBJ1-5 | . | . | TRBV29-1
CASSDARGGDTQYF | TGTGCCAGCAGCGATGCTAGGGGTGGGGATACGCAGTATTTT | TRBJ2-3 | . | . | TRBV9
CSVGVQGLWDEQYF | TGCAGCGTTGGGGTACAGGGCCTCTGGGACGAGCAGTACTTC | TRBJ2-7 | . | once | TRBV29-1
CASSPIAGVGNEQFF | TGCGCCAGCAGCCCAATAGCGGGAGTGGGAAATGAGCAGTTCTTC | TRBJ2-1 | TRBD2 | . | TRBV5-1
CASKQLSGNTIYF | TGTGCCAGCAAACAGCTCTCTGGAAACACCATATATTTT | TRBJ1-3 | . | once | TRBV27
CAWSVRLGGLNTGELFF | TGTGCCTGGAGTGTACGCCTGGGGGGACTAAACACCGGGGAGCTGTTTTTT | TRBJ2-2 | TRBD2 | . | TRBV30
CASSRGGQETQYF | TGTGCCAGCAGCCGGGGGGGCCAAGAGACCCAGTACTTC | TRBJ2-5 | TRBD2 | . | TRBV7-9